Shown below are 24 T cell receptor beta chains from a single sample sequenced in a study of T-cell memory formation after mild COVID-19. TCRdb recomputed calls from the 5' RACE reads with MiXCR, one row per CDR3 protein. The data show tens of thousands of distinct CDR3 sequences, 9.3% seen once. Source material: PBMCs or a T cell subset sorted from them (not recorded which). These receptors were taken from an adult woman who had mild COVID-19 (a few samples of this study predate the infection). Cell type and time point are not known.

This clonotype was seen more than once but under ten times. The genes are TRBV7-6 and TRBJ2-5; D remains unclear. V lost 1 base to trimming and J lost 1 base, with 10 bases between them. The CDR3 has 15 residues. Germline V gene lookup returns CDR1 SGHVS and CDR2 FNYEAQ. The CDR3 DNA is TGTGCCAGCAGCTTAGGAGGTGGCATCCAAGAGACCCAGTACTTC. Translating it yields CASSLGGGIQETQYF.

This clonotype was picked up many times. CDR3 coding DNA: TGTGCCAGCAGCGATAGCGGGGGGTACAATGAGCAGTTCTTC. Its protein product is CASSDSGGYNEQFF. This chain connects TRBV9 to TRBJ2-1, with 10 bases aligning to TRBD2. Germline V gene sequence: CDR1 SGDLS, CDR2 YYNGEE. The CDR3 is 14 amino acids. With 3 bases clipped from V and 4 bases from J, the junction kept 1 base outside the gene matches.

This clonotype has only a few counts. The chain recombines TRBV7-2 with TRBJ1-2, with D perhaps matching TRBD1 (6 bases). Germline loops: CDR1 SGHTA, CDR2 FQGNSA. This CDR3 contains 13 residues. The germline V and J ends were trimmed by 7 bases and 7 bases, with 16 bases remaining between them. Written as DNA, the CDR3 is TGTGCCAGCACCGCCGTAAACAGGGCTGGCTACACCTTC. It specifies CASTAVNRAGYTF.

In DNA form, the CDR3 reads TGTGCCAGCAGCCAGAGTACTGGGCAGTTCTTC. Translating it yields CASSQSTGQFF. The chain joins TRBV3-1 to TRBJ2-1; no reliable D call. This CDR3 has 11 amino acids. Trimming cost V 3 bases and J 12 bases, with 9 bases left between them. Germline V gene data show CDR1 as LGHDT and CDR2 as YNNKEL (reference sequence).

The J gene is TRBJ2-2, the V gene TRBV6-1; D unclear. CDR1 MNHNS and CDR2 SASEGT come from the germline V gene. The CDR3 loop spans 15 amino acids. The V and J ends lost 2 bases and 6 bases respectively, with 13 bases between them. The CDR3 spells CASSEMTGRAGELFF. CDR3 nucleotides: TGTGCCAGCAGTGAAATGACGGGCCGGGCCGGGGAGCTGTTTTTT.

This clonotype was counted at least ten times. The CDR3 region is CASSQDLGGEQFF. The CDR3, as DNA: TGTGCCAGCAGCCAAGATCTGGGGGGGGAGCAGTTCTTC. The V gene is TRBV14, the J gene TRBJ2-1, with 7 bases aligning to TRBD2. The CDR3 is 13 residues long. Trimming cost V 0 bases and J 10 bases; bases outside gene matches: 3. In germline, CDR1 is SGHDN, CDR2 FVKESK.

The chain uses TRBV2 and TRBJ1-1, with 8 positions matching TRBD1. Trimming cost V 10 bases and J 3 bases; bases outside gene matches: 7. The CDR3 loop spans 13 amino acids. CDR1 and CDR2 (germline): SNHLY, FYNNEI. DNA of the CDR3: TGTGCCACCGAAGGACAGGGCGACACTGAAGCTTTCTTT. Its protein is CATEGQGDTEAFF.

CDR3 nucleotide sequence: TGCAGTGCTAGCCCCAGTGTGGGTTCGGGTTCACCCCTCCACTTT. Translation: CSASPSVGSGSPLHF. The genes are TRBV20-1 and TRBJ1-6; D is unresolved. This CDR3 region has 15 residues. Germline CDR1 and CDR2: DFQATT and SNEGSKA (reference sequence). With 3 bases removed from V and 9 bases from J, the gap between germline ends came to 18 bases.

The genes are TRBV29-1 and TRBJ1-2, with no clear D. V lost 4 bases and J lost 4, with 10 bases in between. Germline V gives CDR1 SQVTM, CDR2 ANQGSEA. This CDR3 region has 12 residues. The CDR3 here is CSVGSAFYGYTF. The CDR3 region has the DNA TGCAGCGTTGGAAGTGCCTTCTATGGCTACACCTTC.

This clonotype was seen at least ten times. The V gene is TRBV5-1, the J gene TRBJ2-1; D gene unclear. The CDR3 runs 12 residues. Germline lookup yields CDR1 SGHRS and CDR2 YFSETQ. The V gene lost 0 bases and the J gene lost 7 bases, with 5 bases spanning the gap. CDR3 DNA sequence: TGCGCCAGCAGCTTGGCCCAAAATGAGCAGTTCTTC. Translating it yields CASSLAQNEQFF.

The V call is TRBV11-1, the J call TRBJ2-1; TRBD2 is a possible D gene (6 bases). CDR1 and CDR2 (germline): SGHAT, FQDESV (reference sequence). The CDR3 covers 16 residues. Trimming took off 4 bases at V and 8 bases at J, with 21 bases between the two ends. The CDR3 loop is CASSSAGRGGLYEQFF. DNA of the CDR3: TGTGCCAGCAGCTCCGCGGGGAGAGGTGGTCTATATGAGCAGTTCTTC.

The table lists this clonotype with a few counts. This chain uses TRBV2 with TRBJ2-3; maybe TRBD1 (5 bases). The CDR3 contains 13 residues. The V and J ends lost 6 bases and 4 bases respectively, with 11 bases between them. CDR1 is SNHLY, CDR2 FYNNEI, per germline. DNA for the CDR3: TGTGCCAGCAGCCCCTCCAGGGCAGATACGCAGTATTTT. Translating it yields CASSPSRADTQYF.

The chain couples TRBV14 to TRBJ2-7; 10 bases line up with TRBD1. Per germline, CDR1 SGHDN and CDR2 FVKESK. The CDR3 spans 15 residues. With 2 bases clipped from V and 5 bases from J, the junction kept 6 bases outside the gene matches. CDR3 amino acids: CASSQPGTGEHEQYF. The CDR3 DNA follows: TGTGCCAGCAGCCAACCCGGGACAGGGGAGCACGAGCAGTACTTC.

This clonotype was seen a few times. CDR3 loop: CATSRATTGFQPQHF. For the CDR3, the DNA is TGTGCCACCAGCAGAGCGACGACAGGGTTTCAGCCCCAGCATTTT. The chain is built from TRBV15 and TRBJ1-5, with 7 bases matching TRBD1. The junction had 6 bases not matched to a gene; V was cut back by 1 base and J by 6 bases. The CDR3 length is 15 residues. Germline V gene lookup returns CDR1 LNHNV and CDR2 YYDKDF (reference sequence).

This clonotype has only a few counts. This chain uses TRBV7-2 with TRBJ2-5; 9 bases align to TRBD1. Germline CDR1 is SGHTA and CDR2 is FQGNSA. The CDR3 spans 19 residues. The junction had 12 bases not matched to a gene; V was cut back by 0 bases and J by 1 base. The CDR3 spells CASSLAPVLTGGSQETQYF. For the CDR3, the DNA is TGTGCCAGCAGCTTAGCTCCGGTTTTGACAGGGGGAAGCCAAGAGACCCAGTACTTC.

This clonotype was observed once. This could be a read error, since a much larger clone is one nucleotide away. The chain is built from TRBV10-3 and TRBJ2-7; 11 bases line up with TRBD1. The CDR3 is 16 residues long. The ends lost 7 bases at V and 7 bases at J; junction bases unmatched: 15. CDR1 ENHRY and CDR2 SYGVKD come from the germline V gene. The CDR3 coding sequence is TGTGCCATCACCAATCTACCGGGACAGGGGGACAAGGAGCAGTACTTC. Amino acids: CAITNLPGQGDKEQYF.

This clonotype turned up a few times. The chain combines TRBV5-5 with TRBJ2-3; 10 nucleotides align to TRBD2. This CDR3 contains 16 residues. Trimming took 1 base from V and 3 from J; bases not matched to a gene: 5. Germline CDR1 and CDR2: SGHKS and YYEKEE (reference sequence). In DNA, the CDR3 is TGTGCCAGCAGCTTGTCGAGTAGCGGGGGGACAGATACGCAGTATTTT. It encodes CASSLSSSGGTDTQYF. Using reference TRBV5-5 and TRBJ2-3 for the parts outside the CDR3, the full variable domain is DAGVTQSPTHLIKTRGQQVTLRCSPISGHKSVSWYQQVLGQGPQFIFQYYEKEERGRGNFPDRFSARQFPNYSSELNVNALLLGDSALYLCASSLSSSGGTDTQYFGPGTRLTVL.

The table lists this clonotype with a few counts. The V call is TRBV25-1, the J call TRBJ1-4; tentative D call: TRBD1 (5 bases). The CDR3 extends over 14 amino acids. The germline gives CDR1 MGHDK, CDR2 SYGVNS. Trimming removed 7 bases at V and 8 bases at J, with 17 bases between. The CDR3: CASTPQGEREKLFF. In DNA, the CDR3 is TGTGCCAGCACCCCCCAAGGGGAACGGGAAAAACTGTTTTTT. The variable domain in full, with the rest retrieved from reference TRBV25-1 and TRBJ1-4, is EADIYQTPRYLVIGTGKKITLECSQTMGHDKMYWYQQDPGMELHLIHYSYGVNSTEKGDLSSESTVSRIRTEHFPLTLESARPSHTSQYLCASTPQGEREKLFFGSGTQLSVL.

This clonotype was recorded a few times. The chain is built from TRBV5-4 and TRBJ2-3; 8 positions agree with TRBD1. With V trimmed by 0 bases and J by 2 bases, 2 bases remained unmatched. CDR3 size: 15 residues. CDR1 and CDR2 (germline): SGHNT, YYREEE (reference sequence). The CDR3 DNA sequence: TGTGCCAGCAGCTTGGGGACAGGGAACACAGATACGCAGTATTTT. Encoded protein: CASSLGTGNTDTQYF.

The chain has TRBV27 and TRBJ2-6, with TRBD2 identical over 7 bases. Germline assignment: CDR1 MNHEY and CDR2 SMNVEV (reference sequence). This CDR3 is 15 amino acids long. The V segment lost 3 bases and the J segment 2 bases; nucleotides outside the gene matches: 1. CDR3 amino acids: CASSFLAAGANVLTF. CDR3 bases: TGTGCCAGCAGTTTCCTAGCGGCTGGGGCCAACGTCCTGACTTTC.

The rearrangement uses TRBV27 and TRBJ1-2; the D gene is possibly TRBD1 (5 bases). CDR3 size: 14 residues. V was cut by 3 bases and J by 1 base, with 9 bases left in between. In germline, CDR1 is MNHEY, CDR2 SMNVEV (reference sequence). CDR3 protein: CASSFRGYNYGYTF. The CDR3 nucleotides are TGTGCCAGCAGTTTCCGGGGCTATAACTATGGCTACACCTTC.

This clonotype was recorded at least ten times. The chain has TRBV5-1 and TRBJ1-1, with D possibly TRBD1 on 5 matching bases. The ends were cut back, 4 bases at V and 1 base at J, with 11 bases in the middle. Germline loops: CDR1 SGHRS, CDR2 YFSETQ. The CDR3 is 14 amino acids. CDR3 sequence (DNA): TGCGCCAGCAGCAAATACGGGGCGAACACTGAAGCTTTCTTT. It is translated as CASSKYGANTEAFF. The full variable domain, in which reference TRBV5-1 and TRBJ1-1 provide the parts outside the CDR3, is KAGVTQTPRYLIKTRGQQVTLSCSPISGHRSVSWYQQTPGQGLQFLFEYFSETQRNKGNFPGRFSGRQFSNSRSEMNVSTLELGDSALYLCASSKYGANTEAFFGQGTRLTVV.

The chain is built from TRBV5-1 and TRBJ2-1; 8 nucleotides agree with TRBD1. Germline-derived CDR1 and CDR2 are SGHRS and YFSETQ. J gave up 8 bases and V 2 bases, and 6 bases lay outside the gene matches. The CDR3 extends over 14 amino acids. In DNA, the CDR3 is TGCGCCAGCAGCTTCCAGGGGGCTCGCGATGAGCAGTTCTTC. Encoded protein: CASSFQGARDEQFF.

This clonotype was counted ten times or more. The chain carries TRBV4-3 and TRBJ2-6; weak D call: TRBD1 (6 bases). There are 16 residues in the CDR3. CDR1 LGHNA and CDR2 YSLEER come from the germline V gene. V shed 2 bases and J shed 4 bases, with 12 bases lying between them. Written as DNA, the CDR3 is TGCGCCAGCAGCCAACAGACAGGAGCGGGGGCCAACGTCCTGACTTTC. It codes for CASSQQTGAGANVLTF.